This T cell receptor (beta chain) was sequenced during a study of response to subunit inactivated influenza vaccine. Study observations and caveats: Seasonal influenza vaccination, on each occasion, was suggested by the authors to recruit few new T cells.

In the case of this clonotype: Its antigen is not known.

TCRdb re-derived calls from the RT-PCR reads in MiXCR, one entry per CDR3 protein. In the table there are about 500,000 distinct CDR3 sequences, about 17% of which are singletons. Germline CDR1 DFQATT, CDR2 SNEGSKA (reference sequence). The V gene lost 4 bases and the J gene lost 6 bases, with 9 bases spanning the gap. The CDR3 runs to 12 residues. The gene calls are TRBV20-1 and TRBJ2-2; tentatively, D is TRBD1 (6 bases). The specimen comprised CD4+ T cells sorted from PBMCs, sampled 23 months after vaccination. This receptor was taken from a man aged 50 to 69 who received an inactivated influenza vaccine. Here the CDR3 reads CSANRDPGELFF. The CDR3 DNA reads as TGCAGTGCTAACAGGGATCCCGGGGAGCTGTTTTTT.